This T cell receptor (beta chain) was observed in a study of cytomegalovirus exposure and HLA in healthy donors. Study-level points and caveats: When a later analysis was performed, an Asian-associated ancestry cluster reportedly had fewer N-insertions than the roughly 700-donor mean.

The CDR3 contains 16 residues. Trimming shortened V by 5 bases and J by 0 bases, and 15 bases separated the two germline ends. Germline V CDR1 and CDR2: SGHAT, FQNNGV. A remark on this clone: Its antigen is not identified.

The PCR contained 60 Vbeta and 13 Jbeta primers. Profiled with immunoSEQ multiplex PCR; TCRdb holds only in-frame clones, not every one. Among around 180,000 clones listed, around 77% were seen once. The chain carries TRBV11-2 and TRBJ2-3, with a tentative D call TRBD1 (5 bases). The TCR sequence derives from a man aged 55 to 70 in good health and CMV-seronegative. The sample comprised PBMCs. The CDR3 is CASSPRVAGSTDTQYF. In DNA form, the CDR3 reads TGTGCCAGCAGCCCACGGGTGGCAGGGAGCACAGATACGCAGTATTTT.